This T cell receptor (beta chain) was captured in a study of OX40 agonist ivuxolimab in advanced cancers. The wider study: Patients enrolled in dose escalation were diagnosed with hepatocellular carcinoma, melanoma, renal cell or head and neck cancer. Three patients, one with hepatocellular carcinoma and two with cutaneous melanoma, responded partially. Prior checkpoint blockade (anti-PD-1, anti-PD-L1 or anti-CTLA-4) was permitted; approximately 40% had it.

V shed 6 bases and J shed 3 bases, with 9 bases lying between them. The CDR3 contains 12 residues. Germline-derived CDR1 and CDR2 are SGHTA and FQGNSA. TCRdb keeps only in-frame clones here, not all; method: immunoSEQ multiplex PCR. The sample consists of tens of thousands of clones, approximately 90% of them appearing once. This clone was seen just once. The sample was CD4+ or CD8+ T cells sorted from blood, taken in a trial of the OX40 agonist ivuxolimab. The origin of this receptor is an adult with an advanced solid tumor such as melanoma, head and neck, liver or kidney cancer. The chain carries TRBV7-2 and TRBJ2-7; D is uncertain. CDR3 DNA: TGTGCCAGCAGGCAAGTGGGCTACGAGCAGTACTTC. Protein: CASRQVGYEQYF.